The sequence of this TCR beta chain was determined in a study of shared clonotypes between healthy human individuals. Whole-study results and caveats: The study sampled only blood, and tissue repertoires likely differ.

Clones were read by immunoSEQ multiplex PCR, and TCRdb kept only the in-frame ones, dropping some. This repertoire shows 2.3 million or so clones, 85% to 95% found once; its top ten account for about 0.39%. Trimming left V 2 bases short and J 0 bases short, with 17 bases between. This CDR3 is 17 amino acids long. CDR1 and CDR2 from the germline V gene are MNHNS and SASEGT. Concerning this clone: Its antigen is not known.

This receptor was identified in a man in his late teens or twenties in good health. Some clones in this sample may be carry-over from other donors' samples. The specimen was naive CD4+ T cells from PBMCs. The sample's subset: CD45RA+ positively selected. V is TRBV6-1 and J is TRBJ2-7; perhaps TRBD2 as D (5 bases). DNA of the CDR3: TGTGCCAGCAGTGAACCACTTCTTGGCGGGCCCTCCTACGAGCAGTACTTC. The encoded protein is CASSEPLLGGPSYEQYF.